A single sample is the source of the 30 T cell receptor beta chains below, sequenced in a study of blood T cells in healthy people across ages. Combining a sample-barcoded 5' primer with a J-beta primer mix, a second PCR ran for roughly 7 to 12 cycles. Using its own MiXCR run on the 5' RACE reads, TCRdb lists one record per CDR3 protein. The table lists about 720,000 distinct CDR3 sequences, roughly 25% of them singletons. This sample was shared with a second study, whose subject was T cells of mothers and their children.

The sample consisted of blood. The receptors derive from a boy between 5 and 17 years old in good health.

This clonotype was detected a few times. V gene TRBV3-1 combines with J gene TRBJ2-7; tentatively, D is TRBD2 (8 bases). The CDR3 sequence is 15 residues long. Germline V gene data show CDR1 as LGHDT and CDR2 as YNNKEL (reference sequence). Trimming removed 1 base at V and 10 bases at J, with 20 bases between. The CDR3 coding sequence is TGTGCCAGCAGCCAAGGACAGGGTACTAGCGGACAACAGTACTTC. This translates into CASSQGQGTSGQQYF.

This clonotype was counted between two and nine times. The V call is TRBV20-1, the J call TRBJ2-7, with 9 bases identical to TRBD2. Germline CDR1 reads DFQATT; CDR2 reads SNEGSKA (reference sequence). J was trimmed by 3 bases and V by 0 bases; bases with no gene match: 9. This CDR3 contains 16 residues. The CDR3 DNA reads as TGCAGTGCTAGAGATCGGGAGAAACTAGCGGGCTACGAGCAGTACTTC. Protein: CSARDREKLAGYEQYF.

Here the CDR3 reads CSVDAGGSNEQFF. The CDR3 coding sequence is TGCAGCGTTGATGCAGGTGGATCCAATGAGCAGTTCTTC. The J gene is TRBJ2-1, the V gene TRBV29-1; D ambiguous. Per the germline V gene, CDR1 is SQVTM and CDR2 is ANQGSEA. Trimming removed 3 bases from V and 6 bases from J, with 12 bases in between. The CDR3 contains 13 residues.

The genes are TRBV6-6 and TRBJ1-2, with 10 bases matching TRBD1. V was clipped by 2 bases and J by 3 bases; unmatched bases: 3. Germline V gives CDR1 MNHNY, CDR2 SVGAGI (reference sequence). The CDR3 loop spans 15 amino acids. This CDR3 reads CASSYGGTGDYGYTF. In DNA form, the CDR3 reads TGTGCCAGCAGTTACGGAGGGACAGGGGACTATGGCTACACCTTC.

This clonotype has just a few counts. The chain is built from TRBV7-2 and TRBJ1-3; D gene unclear. V gave up 0 bases and J gave up 2 bases, with 14 bases separating them. Germline-derived CDR1 and CDR2 are SGHTA and FQGNSA. There are 17 residues in the CDR3. CDR3 sequence reads: CASSLASRDTTGNTIYF. The CDR3, as DNA: TGTGCCAGCAGCTTAGCGTCGCGAGACACCACTGGAAACACCATATATTTT.

This rearrangement joins TRBV6-5 to TRBJ1-2, with D tentatively TRBD1 (5 bases). The CDR3 covers 15 residues. Germline V lookup: CDR1 MNHEY, CDR2 SVGAGI. V lost 0 bases to trimming and J lost 8 bases, with 16 bases between them. Here the CDR3 DNA reads TGTGCCAGCAGTTACTCCCCGGCCCCTGGGGCGGGCTACACCTTC. It is translated as CASSYSPAPGAGYTF.

The chain carries TRBV11-2 and TRBJ2-5, with 9 bases aligning to TRBD2. J lost 1 base, V lost 5 bases, and 8 bases had no gene match. The CDR3 length is 16 residues. Germline assignment: CDR1 SGHAT and CDR2 FQNNGV. For the CDR3, the DNA is TGTGCCAGCAGCCAGAGGAGCGGGGGGCCCCAAGAGACCCAGTACTTC. This codes for CASSQRSGGPQETQYF.

The DNA for the CDR3 is TGCAGTGCTCCAGCGGGGAGAAGAGGTCAGCCCCAGCATTTT. Translation gives CSAPAGRRGQPQHF. The chain employs TRBV20-1 and TRBJ1-5; D not certain. CDR1 DFQATT and CDR2 SNEGSKA come from the germline V gene (reference sequence). The CDR3 length is 14 residues. V was pared by 5 bases and J by 6 bases, with 17 bases between.

The chain recombines TRBV28 with TRBJ2-2, with 10 bases lining up with TRBD1. The CDR3 runs to 15 residues. Germline assignment: CDR1 MDHEN and CDR2 SYDVKM. J gave up 5 bases and V 8 bases, and 8 bases lay outside the gene matches. CDR3 region: CASADRGRLTGELFF. The CDR3 DNA reads TGTGCCAGCGCAGACAGGGGGCGCCTAACCGGGGAGCTGTTTTTT.

This clonotype was counted ten times or more. The chain joins TRBV6-2 or TRBV6-3 to TRBJ2-6; 9 positions match TRBD2. Germline V lookup: CDR1 MNHEY, CDR2 SVGEGT. This CDR3 is built from 15 residues. V trimming: 4 bases; J trimming: 2 bases; junction bases outside the gene matches: 0. CDR3 protein: CASSLAGAGANVLTF. CDR3 nucleotide sequence: TGTGCCAGCAGTTTAGCGGGAGCTGGGGCCAACGTCCTGACTTTC.

This clonotype has at least ten counts. This chain links TRBV20-1 with TRBJ2-5; a weak D match, TRBD2 (6 bases). Trimming cost V 3 bases and J 5 bases, with 16 bases left between them. Germline lookup yields CDR1 DFQATT and CDR2 SNEGSKA (reference sequence). This CDR3 spans 14 amino acids. The CDR3 DNA is TGCAGTGCTAGGGCCGGCACTAGCAGGGAGACCCAGTACTTC. The encoded protein is CSARAGTSRETQYF.

The rearrangement uses TRBV28 and TRBJ2-1; D possibly corresponds to TRBD1 (5 bases). The V end was cut by 7 bases, the J end by 0 bases, with 19 bases between. In germline, CDR1 is MDHEN, CDR2 SYDVKM. This CDR3 has 17 amino acids. The CDR3 region has the DNA TGTGCCAGCACCGCGAGAAGGGGTCAAAGCTCCTACAATGAGCAGTTCTTC. Encoded protein: CASTARRGQSSYNEQFF.

The chain recombines TRBV12-3 or TRBV12-4 with TRBJ1-4, with a tentative D call TRBD1 (6 bases). The V and J ends lost 6 bases and 1 base respectively, with 12 bases between them. This CDR3 comprises 15 residues. In DNA form, the CDR3 reads TGTGCCAGCAGCCGAGAACAGGGAACTAATGAAAAACTGTTTTTT. Its protein product is CASSREQGTNEKLFF.

The chain links TRBV20-1 to TRBJ2-3; unclear D gene. Germline V gene sequence: CDR1 DFQATT, CDR2 SNEGSKA (reference sequence). Trimming took 5 bases from V and 3 from J, leaving 6 bases between them. The CDR3 totals 11 residues. As DNA, the CDR3 is TGCAGTGCTCTATATACAGATACGCAGTATTTT. This translates into CSALYTDTQYF.

This chain uses TRBV12-3 or TRBV12-4 with TRBJ2-5, with 7 bases matching TRBD1. CDR3 length: 13 residues. V was pared by 5 bases and J by 7 bases, with 7 bases of the junction left unmatched. CDR3 sequence: CASSPGTALTQYF. The CDR3 coding sequence is TGTGCCAGCAGTCCGGGGACAGCATTGACCCAGTACTTC.

This clonotype was detected only a few times. The chain links TRBV29-1 to TRBJ2-5; TRBD2 might be the D (6 bases). The CDR3 has 15 amino acids. Trimming removed 3 bases at V and 4 bases at J, with 18 bases between. Germline lookup yields CDR1 SQVTM and CDR2 ANQGSEA. The CDR3: CSVEGEDISRETQYF. The CDR3, as DNA: TGCAGCGTTGAGGGGGAGGACATAAGTCGAGAGACCCAGTACTTC.

V is TRBV30 and J is TRBJ1-2; possibly TRBD1 for D (5 bases). Germline lookup yields CDR1 GTSNPN and CDR2 SVGIG (reference sequence). This CDR3 region has 11 residues. V was cut by 5 bases and J by 4 bases, with 8 bases left in between. The CDR3 reads CAWVTGYGYTF. DNA of the CDR3: TGTGCCTGGGTTACAGGCTATGGCTACACCTTC.

V and J are TRBV7-9 and TRBJ1-6; tentatively, D is TRBD1 (5 bases). Trimming stripped 8 bases from V and 8 bases from J, with 19 bases between. CDR3 length: 15 residues. CDR1 SEHNR and CDR2 FQNEAQ come from the germline V gene (reference sequence). The CDR3 region has the DNA TGTGCCAGCGCGGCGGGCAGGGCTGAGGATTCACCCCTCCACTTT. Translating gives CASAAGRAEDSPLHF.

The chain is built from TRBV14 and TRBJ1-3, with 9 nucleotides matching TRBD1. Unmatched junction bases numbered 8, after V lost 4 bases and J lost 4 bases. The CDR3 contains 16 residues. Germline V CDR1 and CDR2: SGHDN, FVKESK. CDR3 DNA: TGTGCCAGCAGCCCTCCCGGGACAGGGCCAGGAAACACCATATATTTT. Amino acid sequence: CASSPPGTGPGNTIYF.

The chain is built from TRBV6-5 and TRBJ1-4; D is uncertain. With 0 bases removed from V and 0 bases from J, the gap between germline ends came to 11 bases. CDR3 length equals 17 residues. The V gene's germline CDR1 is MNHEY and CDR2 SVGAGI. The CDR3 nucleotides are TGTGCCAGCAGTTACTCTACGGGGATTGCAACTAATGAAAAACTGTTTTTT. Encoded protein: CASSYSTGIATNEKLFF.

In this sample, this clonotype turned up a few times. The chain recombines TRBV6-2 or TRBV6-3 with TRBJ2-2, with TRBD1 matching 8 bases. Germline trimming cut 7 bases from V and 3 bases from J; bases unmatched to any gene: 10. There are 16 residues in the CDR3. Per germline, CDR1 MNHEY and CDR2 SVGEGT. DNA of the CDR3: TGTGCCAGCAAGGAACCGGACAGGGAGCACACCGGGGAGCTGTTTTTT. The encoded protein is CASKEPDREHTGELFF.

V is TRBV21-1 and J is TRBJ2-1. TRBV21-1 corresponds to a pseudogene. CDR3 length: 15 amino acids. The CDR3 nucleotides read TGTGCCAGCAGCAACGTAGGGGGCTCCTACAATGAGCAGTTCTTC. Protein product: CASSNVGGSYNEQFF.

Only a few counts were recorded for this clonotype. The chain employs TRBV3-1 and TRBJ2-4; 7 nucleotides align to TRBD1. The CDR3 covers 17 residues. In germline, CDR1 is LGHDT, CDR2 YNNKEL (reference sequence). J lost 2 bases, V lost 5 bases, and 12 bases had no gene match. The CDR3 is CASSFQPGTDSKNIQYF. The CDR3 nucleotides are TGTGCCAGCAGCTTTCAACCCGGGACAGATTCCAAAAACATTCAGTACTTC.

A note on this clonotype: One junction end disagrees with the germline gene, perhaps due to a read error. V and J are TRBV7-9 and TRBJ2-5; 8 nucleotides match TRBD2. The germline V gene has CDR1 SEHNR and CDR2 FQNEAQ (reference sequence). The CDR3 extends over 15 amino acids. Written as DNA, the CDR3 is TGTGCCAGCAGCAGAGGACTAGCAGTCCAAGGGACCCAGTACTTC. It specifies CASSRGLAVQGTQYF.

This clonotype was observed a few times. V and J are TRBV7-9 and TRBJ2-6, with a tentative D call TRBD2 (6 bases). The CDR3 spans 17 residues. CDR1 is SEHNR and CDR2 is FQNEAQ in the germline V gene (reference sequence). V shed 8 bases and J shed 0 bases, with 17 bases lying between them. The CDR3 DNA follows: TGTGCCAGCGTAACCGAGACGGGGGACTCTGGGGCCAACGTCCTGACTTTC. Its protein is CASVTETGDSGANVLTF.

The V call is TRBV7-2, the J call TRBJ2-3, with D perhaps TRBD2 (6 bases). This CDR3 spans 16 amino acids. Trimming stripped 0 bases from V and 1 base from J, with 11 bases between. Germline-derived CDR1 and CDR2 are SGHTA and FQGNSA. In nucleotides, the CDR3 is TGTGCCAGCAGCTTAGCGGCGGGACGAGGCACAGATACGCAGTATTTT. Translated, it gives CASSLAAGRGTDTQYF.

This clonotype was counted between two and nine times. The chain couples TRBV28 to TRBJ2-5, with D perhaps matching TRBD2 (6 bases). Germline values: CDR1 MDHEN, CDR2 SYDVKM. The CDR3 is 13 amino acids. Trimming stripped 2 bases from V and 5 bases from J, with 9 bases between. The CDR3 DNA follows: TGTGCCAGCAGTTTAGGGGGGTGGGAGACCCAGTACTTC. Its translation is CASSLGGWETQYF.

This clonotype was detected a few times. The J gene is TRBJ2-5, the V gene TRBV20-1; no clear D gene. The J call may be wrong; the DNA end is better matched by TRBJ2-7. Looked up from germline, CDR1 is DFQATT and CDR2 is SNEGSKA (reference sequence). This CDR3 contains 10 residues. The DNA of the CDR3 is TGCAGTGCTACACATAACGAGCAGTACTTC. Translating it yields CSATHNEQYF.

The rearrangement joins TRBV4-3 to TRBJ2-5; 7 nucleotides align to TRBD1. Germline CDR1 LGHNA, CDR2 YSLEER. Germline trimming cut 1 base from V and 1 base from J; bases unmatched to any gene: 6. This CDR3 has 16 residues. The CDR3 coding sequence is TGCGCCAGCAGCCAAGGGACAGGTAGGGTCCAAGAGACCCAGTACTTC. Its translation is CASSQGTGRVQETQYF.

This clonotype has only a few counts. The J gene is TRBJ1-5, the V gene TRBV12-3 or TRBV12-4; TRBD1 might be the D (6 bases). The CDR3 sequence is 14 residues long. The ends were cut back, 9 bases at V and 2 bases at J, with 14 bases in the middle. The CDR3 sequence is CASQNRVGNQPQHF. The CDR3, as DNA: TGTGCCAGTCAAAACAGGGTGGGCAATCAGCCCCAGCATTTT.